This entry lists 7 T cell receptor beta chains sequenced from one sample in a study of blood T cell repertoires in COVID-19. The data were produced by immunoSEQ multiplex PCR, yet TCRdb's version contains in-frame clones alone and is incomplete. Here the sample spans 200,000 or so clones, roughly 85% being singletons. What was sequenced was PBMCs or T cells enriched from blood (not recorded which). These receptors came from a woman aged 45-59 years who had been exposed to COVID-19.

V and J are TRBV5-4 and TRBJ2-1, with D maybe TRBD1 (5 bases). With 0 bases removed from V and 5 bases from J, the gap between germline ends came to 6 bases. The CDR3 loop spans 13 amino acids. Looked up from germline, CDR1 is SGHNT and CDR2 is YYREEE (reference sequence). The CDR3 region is CASSLGGDNEQFF. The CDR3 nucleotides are TGTGCCAGCAGCTTGGGGGGCGACAATGAGCAGTTCTTC.

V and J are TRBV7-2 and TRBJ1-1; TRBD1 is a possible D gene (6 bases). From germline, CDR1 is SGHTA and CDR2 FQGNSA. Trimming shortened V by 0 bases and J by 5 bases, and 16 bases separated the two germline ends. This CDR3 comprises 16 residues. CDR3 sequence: CASSLALRTAGTEAFF. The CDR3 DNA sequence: TGTGCCAGCAGCTTAGCTTTGAGGACAGCCGGGACTGAAGCTTTCTTT.

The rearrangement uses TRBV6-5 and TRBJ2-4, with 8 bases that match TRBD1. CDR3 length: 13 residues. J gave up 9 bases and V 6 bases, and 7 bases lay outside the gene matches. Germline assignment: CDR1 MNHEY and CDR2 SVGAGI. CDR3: CASRGDTGGIQYF. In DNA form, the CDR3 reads TGTGCCAGCAGGGGGGACACAGGGGGCATTCAGTACTTC.

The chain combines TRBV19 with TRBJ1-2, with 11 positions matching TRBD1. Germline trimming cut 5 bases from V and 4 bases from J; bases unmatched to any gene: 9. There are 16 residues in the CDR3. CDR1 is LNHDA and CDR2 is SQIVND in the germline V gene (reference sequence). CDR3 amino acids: CASSAGTGGIIYGYTF. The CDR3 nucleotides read TGTGCCAGTAGTGCGGGGACAGGGGGGATAATCTATGGCTACACCTTC.

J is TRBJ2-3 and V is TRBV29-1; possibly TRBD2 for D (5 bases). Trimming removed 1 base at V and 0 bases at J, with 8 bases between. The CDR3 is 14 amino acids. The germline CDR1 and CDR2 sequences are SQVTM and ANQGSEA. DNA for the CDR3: TGCAGCGTTGAAGCGGGGTTTAGCACAGATACGCAGTATTTT. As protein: CSVEAGFSTDTQYF.

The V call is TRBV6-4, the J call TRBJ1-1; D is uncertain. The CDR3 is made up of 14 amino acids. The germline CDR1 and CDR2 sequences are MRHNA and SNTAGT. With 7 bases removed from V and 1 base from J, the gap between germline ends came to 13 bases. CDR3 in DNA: TGTGCCAGCAAGCGCCGTGGAGAGAACACTGAAGCTTTCTTT. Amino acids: CASKRRGENTEAFF.

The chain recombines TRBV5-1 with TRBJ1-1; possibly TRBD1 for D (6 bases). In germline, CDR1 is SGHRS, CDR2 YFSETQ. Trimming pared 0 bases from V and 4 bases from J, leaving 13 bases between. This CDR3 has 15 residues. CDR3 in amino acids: CASSLVGGASTEAFF. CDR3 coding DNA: TGCGCCAGCAGCTTGGTCGGGGGGGCGAGCACTGAAGCTTTCTTT.